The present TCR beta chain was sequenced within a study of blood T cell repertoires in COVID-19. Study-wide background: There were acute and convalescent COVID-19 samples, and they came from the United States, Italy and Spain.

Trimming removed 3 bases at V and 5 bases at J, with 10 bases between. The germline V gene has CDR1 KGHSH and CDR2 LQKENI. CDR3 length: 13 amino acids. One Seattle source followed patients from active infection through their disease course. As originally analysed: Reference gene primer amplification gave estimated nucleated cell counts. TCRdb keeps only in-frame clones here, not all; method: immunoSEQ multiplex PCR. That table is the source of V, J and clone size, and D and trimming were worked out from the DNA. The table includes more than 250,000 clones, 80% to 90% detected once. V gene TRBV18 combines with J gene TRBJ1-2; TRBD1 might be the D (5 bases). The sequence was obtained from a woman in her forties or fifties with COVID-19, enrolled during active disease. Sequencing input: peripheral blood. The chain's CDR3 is CASSPQGAYGYTF. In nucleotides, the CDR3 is TGTGCCAGCTCACCCCAAGGGGCTTATGGCTACACCTTC.